The sequence of this T cell receptor (beta chain) was determined in a study of cytomegalovirus exposure and HLA in healthy donors. PCR employed 60 Vbeta and 13 Jbeta primers. Only in-frame clones appear in the TCRdb table, and some are missing; sequencing was by immunoSEQ multiplex PCR. The profile shows about 130,000 clones, 77% of them singletons. The clonotype comes from a male donor in good health and CMV-seropositive. The sample taken for sequencing was PBMCs.

CDR3 nucleotides: TGCGCCAGCAGCTTGAGTATCGGACAGCTGAACACTGAAGCTTTCTTT. Translation: CASSLSIGQLNTEAFF. This rearrangement joins TRBV5-1 to TRBJ1-1, with a weak D call TRBD1 (6 bases). CDR1 and CDR2 from the germline V gene are SGHRS and YFSETQ. The CDR3 runs 16 residues. V lost 1 base and J lost 0, with 13 bases in between.